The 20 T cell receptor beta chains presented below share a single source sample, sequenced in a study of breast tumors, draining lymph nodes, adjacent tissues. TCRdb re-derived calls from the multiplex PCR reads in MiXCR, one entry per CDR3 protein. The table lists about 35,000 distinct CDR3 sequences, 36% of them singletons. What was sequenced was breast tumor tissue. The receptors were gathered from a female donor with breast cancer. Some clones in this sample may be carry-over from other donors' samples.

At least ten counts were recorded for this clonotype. CDR3 bases: TGCAGTGCGAACAGGGCTGAGACCCAGTACTTC. Amino acids: CSANRAETQYF. The chain employs TRBV20-1 and TRBJ2-5, with a tentative D call TRBD1 (6 bases). The germline gives CDR1 DFQATT, CDR2 SNEGSKA (reference sequence). The CDR3 loop spans 11 amino acids. V was trimmed by 6 bases and J by 5 bases, leaving 10 bases between them.

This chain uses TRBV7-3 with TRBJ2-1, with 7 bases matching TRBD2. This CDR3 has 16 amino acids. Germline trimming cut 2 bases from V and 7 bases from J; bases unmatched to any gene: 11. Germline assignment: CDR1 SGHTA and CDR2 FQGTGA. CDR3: CASSLGGGRLANEQFF. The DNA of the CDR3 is TGTGCCAGCAGCTTAGGTGGCGGGAGATTGGCGAATGAGCAGTTCTTC.

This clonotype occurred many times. The CDR3 coding sequence is TGTGCCAGCAGTTACTTGGCGGGCACAGATACGCAGTATTTT. This translates into CASSYLAGTDTQYF. The chain has TRBV6-2 or TRBV6-3 and TRBJ2-3, with D hard to call. The length of the CDR3 is 14 residues. From germline, CDR1 is MNHEY and CDR2 SVGEGT. Trimming took 1 base from V and 1 from J, leaving 6 bases between them.

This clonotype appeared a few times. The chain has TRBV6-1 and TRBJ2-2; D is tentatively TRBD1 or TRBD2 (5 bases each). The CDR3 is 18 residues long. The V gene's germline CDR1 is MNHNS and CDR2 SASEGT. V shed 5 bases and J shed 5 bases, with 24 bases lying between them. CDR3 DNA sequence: TGTGCCAGCAGTTTCACGGGCTTTGGGGGAGCGTTTACCGGGGAGCTGTTTTTT. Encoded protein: CASSFTGFGGAFTGELFF.

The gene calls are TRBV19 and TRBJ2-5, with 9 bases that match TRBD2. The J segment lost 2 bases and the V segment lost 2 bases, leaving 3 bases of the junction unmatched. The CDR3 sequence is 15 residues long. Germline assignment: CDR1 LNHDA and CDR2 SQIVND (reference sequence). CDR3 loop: CASSILAGSQETQYF. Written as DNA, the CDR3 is TGTGCCAGTAGTATACTAGCGGGATCTCAAGAGACCCAGTACTTC.

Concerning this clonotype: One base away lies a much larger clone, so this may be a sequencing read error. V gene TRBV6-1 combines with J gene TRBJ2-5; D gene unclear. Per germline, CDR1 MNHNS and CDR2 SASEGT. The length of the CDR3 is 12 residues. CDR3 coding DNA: TGTACCAGCAGCTACTCGTCAGAGACCCAGTACTTC. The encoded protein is CTSSYSSETQYF.

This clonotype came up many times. The DNA for the CDR3 is TGTGCCAGCAGTTACTCGACGCGGGTAGGGGAGACCCAGTACTTC. Translating it yields CASSYSTRVGETQYF. The genes are TRBV6-6 and TRBJ2-5; D may be TRBD2 (5 bases). The V gene lost 0 bases and the J gene lost 5 bases, with 13 bases spanning the gap. The CDR3 totals 15 residues. Per the germline V gene, CDR1 is MNHNY and CDR2 is SVGAGI (reference sequence).

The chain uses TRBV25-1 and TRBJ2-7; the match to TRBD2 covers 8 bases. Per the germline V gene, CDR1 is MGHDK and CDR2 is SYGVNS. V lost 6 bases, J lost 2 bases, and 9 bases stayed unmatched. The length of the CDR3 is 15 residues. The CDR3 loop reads CASSATGGAAYEQYF. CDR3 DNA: TGTGCCAGCAGCGCGACCGGGGGGGCCGCCTACGAGCAGTACTTC.

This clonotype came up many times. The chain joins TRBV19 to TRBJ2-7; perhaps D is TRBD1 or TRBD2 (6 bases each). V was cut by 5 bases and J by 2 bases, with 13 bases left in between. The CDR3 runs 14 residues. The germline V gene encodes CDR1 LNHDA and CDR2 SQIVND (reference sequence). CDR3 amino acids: CASSQGTGAYEQYF. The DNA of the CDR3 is TGTGCCAGTAGTCAGGGGACTGGCGCCTACGAGCAGTACTTC.

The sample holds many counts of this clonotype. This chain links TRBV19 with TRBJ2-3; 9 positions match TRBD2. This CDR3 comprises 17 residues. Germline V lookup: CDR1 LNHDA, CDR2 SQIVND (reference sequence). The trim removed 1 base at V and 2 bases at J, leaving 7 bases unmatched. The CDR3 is CASSIGTPSGTTDTQYF. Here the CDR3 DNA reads TGTGCCAGTAGTATAGGGACCCCTAGCGGGACCACAGATACGCAGTATTTT.

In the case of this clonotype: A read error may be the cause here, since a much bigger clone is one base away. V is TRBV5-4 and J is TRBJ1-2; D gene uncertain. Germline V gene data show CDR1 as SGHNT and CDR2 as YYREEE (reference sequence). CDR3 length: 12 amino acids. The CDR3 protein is CAGSLLVDGYTF. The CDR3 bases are TGTGCCGGCAGCTTGCTCGTGGATGGCTACACCTTC.

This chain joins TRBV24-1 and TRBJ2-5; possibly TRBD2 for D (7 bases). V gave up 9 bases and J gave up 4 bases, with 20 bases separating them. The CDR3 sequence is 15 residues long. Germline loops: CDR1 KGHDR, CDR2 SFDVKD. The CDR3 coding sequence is TGTGCCACCGGAAAGTGGGGGGGCCGTGGAGAGACCCAGTACTTC. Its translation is CATGKWGGRGETQYF.

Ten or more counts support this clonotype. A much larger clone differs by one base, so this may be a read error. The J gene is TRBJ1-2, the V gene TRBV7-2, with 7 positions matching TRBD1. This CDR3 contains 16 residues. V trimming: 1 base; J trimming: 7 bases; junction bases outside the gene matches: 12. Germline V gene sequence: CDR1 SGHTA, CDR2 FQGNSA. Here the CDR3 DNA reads TGTGCCAGCAGCTTAGGATTTGGCAGGGGGGTTACTGGCTACACCTTC. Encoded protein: CASSLGFGRGVTGYTF.

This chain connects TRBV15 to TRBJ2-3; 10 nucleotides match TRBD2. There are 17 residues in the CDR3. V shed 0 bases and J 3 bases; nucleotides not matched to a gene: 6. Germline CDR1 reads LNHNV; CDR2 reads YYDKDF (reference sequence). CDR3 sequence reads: CATSREEEREGTDTQYF. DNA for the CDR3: TGTGCCACCAGCAGAGAGGAGGAGCGGGAGGGTACAGATACGCAGTATTTT. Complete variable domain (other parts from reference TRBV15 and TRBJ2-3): DAMVIQNPRYQVTQFGKPVTLSCSQTLNHNVMYWYQQKSSQAPKLLFHYYDKDFNNEADTPDNFQSRRPNTSFCFLDIRSPGLGDTAMYLCATSREEEREGTDTQYFGPGTRLTVL.

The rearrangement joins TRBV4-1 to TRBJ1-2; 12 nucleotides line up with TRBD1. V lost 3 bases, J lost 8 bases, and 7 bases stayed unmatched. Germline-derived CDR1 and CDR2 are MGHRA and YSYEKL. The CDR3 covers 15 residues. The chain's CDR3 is CASSQGTGGRFGYTF. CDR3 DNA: TGCGCCAGCAGCCAGGGGACAGGGGGCCGGTTCGGCTACACCTTC.

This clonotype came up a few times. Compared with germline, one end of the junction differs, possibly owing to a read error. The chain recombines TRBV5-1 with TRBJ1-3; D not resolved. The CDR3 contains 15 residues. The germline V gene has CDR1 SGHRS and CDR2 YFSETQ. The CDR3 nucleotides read TGCGCCAGCAGCTTGCAGACTATCTCTGGAAACACCATATGTTTT. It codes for CASSLQTISGNTICF.

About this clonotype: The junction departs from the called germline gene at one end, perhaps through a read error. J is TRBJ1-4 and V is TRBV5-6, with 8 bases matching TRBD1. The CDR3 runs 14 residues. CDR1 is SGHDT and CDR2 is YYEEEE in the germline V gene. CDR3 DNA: TGTGCCAGCAGCCCCAGGGGGCGGGCTGAAAAACTGGTTTTT. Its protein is CASSPRGRAEKLVF.

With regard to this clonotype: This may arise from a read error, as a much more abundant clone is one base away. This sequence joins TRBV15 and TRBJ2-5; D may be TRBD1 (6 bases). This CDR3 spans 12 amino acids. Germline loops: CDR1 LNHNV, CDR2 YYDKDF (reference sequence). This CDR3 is CATSTGEETRYF. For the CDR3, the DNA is TGTGCCACCAGCACAGGGGAAGAGACCCGGTACTTC.

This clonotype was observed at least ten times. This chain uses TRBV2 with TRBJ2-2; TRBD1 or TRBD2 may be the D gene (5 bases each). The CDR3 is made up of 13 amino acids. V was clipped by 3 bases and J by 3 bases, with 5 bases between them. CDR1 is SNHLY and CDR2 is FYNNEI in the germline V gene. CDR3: CASSEGDTGELFF. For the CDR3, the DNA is TGTGCCAGCAGTGAGGGGGACACCGGGGAGCTGTTTTTT.

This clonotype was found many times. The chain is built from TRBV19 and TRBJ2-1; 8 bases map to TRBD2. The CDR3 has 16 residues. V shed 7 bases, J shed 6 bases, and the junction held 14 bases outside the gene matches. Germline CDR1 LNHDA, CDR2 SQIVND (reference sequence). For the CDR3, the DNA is TGTGCCAGTACCTTTGGGGTCGGAGCGGGAGTCAATGAGCAGTTCTTC. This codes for CASTFGVGAGVNEQFF.